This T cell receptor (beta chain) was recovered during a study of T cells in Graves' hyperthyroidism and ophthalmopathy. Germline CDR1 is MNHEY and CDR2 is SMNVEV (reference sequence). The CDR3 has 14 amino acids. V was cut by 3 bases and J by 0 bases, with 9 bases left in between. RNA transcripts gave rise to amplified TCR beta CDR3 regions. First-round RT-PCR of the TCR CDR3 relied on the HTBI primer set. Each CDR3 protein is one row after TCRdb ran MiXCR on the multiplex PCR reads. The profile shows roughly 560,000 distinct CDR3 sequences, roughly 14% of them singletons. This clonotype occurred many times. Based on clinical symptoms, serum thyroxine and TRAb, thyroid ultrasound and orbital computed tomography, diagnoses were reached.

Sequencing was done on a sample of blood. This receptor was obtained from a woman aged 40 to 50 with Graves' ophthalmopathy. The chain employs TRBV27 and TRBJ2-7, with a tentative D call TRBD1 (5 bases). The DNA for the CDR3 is TGTGCCAGCAGTTTTTTAGGGGCCTCCTACGAGCAGTACTTC. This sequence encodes CASSFLGASYEQYF.